The clone carrying this T cell receptor (beta chain) was counted only a few times. Its antigen is not known. The data were obtained in a study of identical twins. Whole-study findings and limits: Analyses of zero insertions could be partly confounded by invariant MAIT and iNKT cells. Memory repertoires showed no such pattern, whereas abundant cord blood beta clonotypes carried fewer insertions.

TCRdb analysed the 5' RACE reads with MiXCR anew, one entry per CDR3 protein. Of roughly 770,000 distinct CDR3 sequences listed, 15% to 20% are singletons. The ends were cut back, 0 bases at V and 7 bases at J, with 13 bases in the middle. The CDR3 length is 15 residues. The germline V gene encodes CDR1 WNHNN and CDR2 SYGVQD (reference sequence). This sample also appeared in a second study, on T cells expressing NK-cell markers.

This receptor was taken from a young woman in good health. Sequencing was performed on PBMCs. This rearrangement joins TRBV10-1 to TRBJ2-1; possible D gene TRBD1, 6 bases. Here the CDR3 DNA reads TGCGCCAGCAGTGAGTCCTTGGGGGCAACTAATGAGCAGTTCTTC. Protein product: CASSESLGATNEQFF.